The rows below give T cell receptor beta chains drawn from one sample of a study of blood T cell repertoires in COVID-19. This table comes from immunoSEQ multiplex PCR, and its TCRdb copy is limited to in-frame clones, with some not included. The sample records around 65,000 clones, around 85% being singletons. The sequenced sample was peripheral blood. Receptors were obtained from a human donor in a cohort sampled during active COVID-19. The CDR3 runs from the conserved cysteine through the conserved F or W. The D gene is left open where the match is weak. Part of the rows lack a size; the others show once, few, many or a class for expanded clones.

v_gene	abundance	j_gene	d_gene	CDR3nt	CDR3aa
TRBV18	NA	TRBJ2-7	TRBD2	TGTGCCAGCTCACCAACTAGCGGGGACCTCTACGAGCAGTACTTC	CASSPTSGDLYEQYF
TRBV5-6	NA	TRBJ2-1	NA	TGTGCCAGCAGCCCTCTCTTCGGGACACCGAGATCCTACAATGAGCAGTTCTTC	CASSPLFGTPRSYNEQFF
TRBV28	NA	TRBJ1-5	NA	TGTGCCAGCAGTTTATCCCCCTCTCAGCCCCAGCATTTT	CASSLSPSQPQHF
TRBV24-1	NA	TRBJ2-3	TRBD2	TGTGCCACTACTAGCGGGAGAGGAGACACAGATACGCAGTATTTT	CATTSGRGDTDTQYF
TRBV19	NA	TRBJ2-7	TRBD1	TGTGCCAGTAGGTCAGGGACAGGGACGAAACAGCAGTACTTC	CASRSGTGTKQQYF
TRBV14	NA	TRBJ2-2	TRBD1	TGTGCCAGCAGCCATCTGGTCGGGACAGCGAACACCGGGGAGCTGTTTTTT	CASSHLVGTANTGELFF
TRBV5-4	NA	TRBJ2-3	NA	TGTGCCAGCAGCACTCTAGTTCGACTCAACGACGAAACAGATACGCAGTATTTT	CASSTLVRLNDETDTQYF
TRBV29-1	NA	TRBJ2-6	NA	TGCAGCGTTCAATCCGGGGCCAACGTCCTGACTTTC	CSVQSGANVLTF
TRBV4-2	NA	TRBJ2-1	TRBD2	TGTGCCAGCAGCCAAGATAGGGGGACTAGCGGGAGCAATGAGCAGTTCTTC	CASSQDRGTSGSNEQFF
TRBV29-1	NA	TRBJ2-1	TRBD2	TGCAGCGTGGGGACTAGCGGGAGCTCCTACAATGAGCAGTTCTTC	CSVGTSGSSYNEQFF
TRBV19	NA	TRBJ2-7	NA	TGTGCCAGTAGCCAGGGGGACTTCTACTACGAGCAGTACTTC	CASSQGDFYYEQYF
TRBV27	NA	TRBJ1-2	NA	TGTGCCAGCAGTCCCCTGGACACGAACTATGGCTACACCTTC	CASSPLDTNYGYTF
TRBV27	NA	TRBJ2-7	NA	TGTGCCAGCAGTTTACCAGGCCAATACGAGCAGTACTTC	CASSLPGQYEQYF
TRBV6-5	NA	TRBJ1-2	TRBD1	TGTGCCAGCATGTCCCCGGGACAGGGGGACTATGGCTACACCTTC	CASMSPGQGDYGYTF
TRBV2	NA	TRBJ1-2	TRBD1	TGTGCCAGCGATGGACAGGGTAACTATGGCTACACCTTC	CASDGQGNYGYTF
TRBV7-2	NA	TRBJ2-7	NA	TGTGCCAGCAGCTCAAACCAAGGGGCCTACGAGCAGTACTTC	CASSSNQGAYEQYF
TRBV4-3	NA	TRBJ1-4	NA	TGCGCCAGCAGCCAACGGACAGAGGAAAAACTGTTTTTT	CASSQRTEEKLFF
TRBV18	NA	TRBJ1-3	NA	TGTGCCAGCTCAGCCACATCATTTTCTGGAAACACCATATATTTT	CASSATSFSGNTIYF
TRBV7-2	once	TRBJ2-7	NA	TGTGCCAGCAGCCTCTACAGGGAGTCTTTCTACGAGCAGTACTTC	CASSLYRESFYEQYF
TRBV7-9	few	TRBJ1-6	NA	TGTGCCAGCAGCGCAGGGCCCTCACCCCTCCACTTT	CASSAGPSPLHF
TRBV4-1	NA	TRBJ2-1	TRBD2	TGCGCCAGCAGCCAAGGGGGACTAGCCTCCTACAATGAGCAGTTCTTC	CASSQGGLASYNEQFF
TRBV7-9	NA	TRBJ1-1	NA	TGTGCCAGCAGCTTCCCAGGGCGGACTGAAGCTTTCTTT	CASSFPGRTEAFF
TRBV13	NA	TRBJ1-1	NA	TGTGCCAGCAGCGGCAGGGTTTCGAACACTGAAGCTTTCTTT	CASSGRVSNTEAFF
TRBV2	NA	TRBJ2-7	TRBD1	TGTGCCAGCAGCGGTTCCTTGGCAACAGGGGGAGTCTCCTACGAGCAGTACTTC	CASSGSLATGGVSYEQYF
TRBV7-2	NA	TRBJ2-5	NA	TGTGCCAGCAGCCCCCGGGAAGCCCGAGGAAAGGAGACCCAGTACTTC	CASSPREARGKETQYF
TRBV5-1	NA	TRBJ2-3	TRBD1	TGCGCCAGCAGCCCAGGGACAGTATTCACAGATACGCAGTATTTT	CASSPGTVFTDTQYF
TRBV28	once	TRBJ1-1	TRBD1	TGTGCCAGCAGTTTAGGGGGGACAGGCAGCACTGAAGCTTTCTTT	CASSLGGTGSTEAFF
TRBV27	once	TRBJ1-4	TRBD1	TGTGCCAGCAGTTCTAGGGGGCTGAGGGGAAAACTGTTTTTT	CASSSRGLRGKLFF
TRBV7-6	few	TRBJ1-4	TRBD1	TGTGCCAGCAGCTTTCGGCAGGGGGCACCTAATGAAAAACTGTTTTTT	CASSFRQGAPNEKLFF
TRBV5-5	NA	TRBJ2-7	NA	TGTGCCAGCAGCTTACTTCCCTACGAGCAGTACTTC	CASSLLPYEQYF
TRBV30	NA	TRBJ1-2	NA	TGTGCCTGGTCCCTGGGACGGGGAGGGATAGGCACCTTC	CAWSLGRGGIGTF
TRBV15	NA	TRBJ2-1	TRBD1	TGTGCCACCAGCAGAGAGCAGGGGGCGCGGAATGAGCAGTTCTTC	CATSREQGARNEQFF
TRBV5-4	NA	TRBJ1-1	NA	TGTGCCAGCAGCTTTAGGGGCCGGGACACTGAAGCTTTCTTT	CASSFRGRDTEAFF
TRBV6-5	NA	TRBJ2-5	TRBD1	TGTGCCAGCTTAGACAGGGGGGTCCAAGAGACCCAGTACTTC	CASLDRGVQETQYF
TRBV11-2	NA	TRBJ2-7	NA	TGTGCCAGCAGCTTAGGGCCCGGACAGACCTACGAGCAGTACTTC	CASSLGPGQTYEQYF
TRBV5-5	NA	TRBJ2-2	NA	TGTGCCAGCAGCTTGGTTAGTTTTGCGAACACCGGGGAGCTGTTTTTT	CASSLVSFANTGELFF
TRBV10-3	NA	TRBJ2-7	TRBD2	TGTGCCACCCGCCCTAGCGGGAGAGATTACGAGCAGTACTTC	CATRPSGRDYEQYF
TRBV6-6	NA	TRBJ2-3	NA	TGTGCCAGCAGTTACGAGCGGAATACGCAGTATTTT	CASSYERNTQYF
TRBV6-8	NA	TRBJ1-5	NA	TGTGCCAGCCCATGCCAGGGGTGCAATCAGCCCCAGCATTTT	CASPCQGCNQPQHF
TRBV19	NA	TRBJ2-3	NA	TGTGCCAGTAGTATCCGGCGGGGTACCACAGATACGCAGTATTTT	CASSIRRGTTDTQYF